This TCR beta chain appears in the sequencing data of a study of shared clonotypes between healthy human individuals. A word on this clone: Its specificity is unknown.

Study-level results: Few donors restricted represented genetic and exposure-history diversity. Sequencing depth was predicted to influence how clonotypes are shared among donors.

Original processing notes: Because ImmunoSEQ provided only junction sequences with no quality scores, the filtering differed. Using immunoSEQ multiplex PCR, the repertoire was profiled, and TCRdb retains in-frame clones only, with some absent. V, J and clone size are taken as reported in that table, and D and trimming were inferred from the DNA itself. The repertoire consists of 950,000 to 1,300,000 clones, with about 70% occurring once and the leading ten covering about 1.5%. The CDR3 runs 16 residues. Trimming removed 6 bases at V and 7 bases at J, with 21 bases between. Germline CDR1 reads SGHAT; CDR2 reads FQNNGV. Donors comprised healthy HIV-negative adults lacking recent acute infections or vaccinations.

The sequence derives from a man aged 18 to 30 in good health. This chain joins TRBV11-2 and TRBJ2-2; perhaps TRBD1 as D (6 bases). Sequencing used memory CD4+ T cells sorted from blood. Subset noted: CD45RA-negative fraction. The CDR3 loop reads CASRMGWLGGGGELFF. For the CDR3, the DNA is TGTGCCAGCAGGATGGGCTGGCTAGGGGGTGGCGGGGAGCTGTTTTTT.